The entry that follows covers one T cell receptor beta chain sequence. Assay runs were performed at deep level. Data came from immunoSEQ multiplex PCR; TCRdb stores just in-frame clones and leaves some out. In the table there are about a million clones, 76% of which are singletons. These data originate in a study of shared clonotypes between healthy human individuals. The length of the CDR3 is 14 residues. Germline-derived CDR1 and CDR2 are SGHKS and YYEKEE (reference sequence). V was shortened by 4 bases and J by 1 base, with 11 bases between the two germline ends. The sequence derives from a man between 18 and 29 years old in good health. Sequencing was carried out using memory CD4+ T cells sorted from blood. The subset here: CD45RA-negative fraction. The J gene is TRBJ1-1, the V gene TRBV5-5; D might be TRBD1 (6 bases). CDR3 sequence reads: CASSVQGTNTEAFF. The CDR3 DNA is TGTGCCAGCAGCGTACAGGGTACGAACACTGAAGCTTTCTTT.